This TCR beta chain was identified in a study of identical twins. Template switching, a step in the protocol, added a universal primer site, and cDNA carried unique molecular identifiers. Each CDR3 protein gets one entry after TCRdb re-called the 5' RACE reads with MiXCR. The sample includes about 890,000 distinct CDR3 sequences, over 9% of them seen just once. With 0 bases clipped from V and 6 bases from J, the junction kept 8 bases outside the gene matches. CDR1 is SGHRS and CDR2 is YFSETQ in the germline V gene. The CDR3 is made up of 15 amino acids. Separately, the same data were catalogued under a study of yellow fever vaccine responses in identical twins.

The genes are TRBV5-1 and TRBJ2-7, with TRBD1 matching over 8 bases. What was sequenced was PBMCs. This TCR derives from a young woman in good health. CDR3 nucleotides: TGCGCCAGCAGCTTGGGGGACAGGAAGGCCGGCGAGCAGTACTTC. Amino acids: CASSLGDRKAGEQYF.